This T cell receptor (beta chain) was documented in a study of glioma-infiltrating T cells (dated by TCRdb to 2016 to 2017). At the level of the whole study: Sequencing of TCR alpha- and beta-chain repertoires was performed on glioma tissue, on non-neoplastic brain tissue, and on matched peripheral blood mononuclear cells. To measure how far tissue and blood T-cell populations diverged, each tissue-infiltrating repertoire was compared against the peripheral blood repertoire of the same patient. Three low-grade glioma patients, several primary glioblastoma patients, and three non-glioma patients who contributed non-neoplastic brain tissue made up the paired cohort. The study at large found these results: Group comparisons rested on small numbers: three non-neoplastic, three low-grade glioma and eight glioblastoma patients. Only a very small number of CDR3 sequences turned up in both tissue and blood, a result put down to high CDR3 diversity combined with limited sampling. VJ-independent divergence between tissue and blood was lower than expected in non-neoplastic patients but higher than expected in all gliomas, particularly low-grade gliomas.

Reading from cysteine to phenylalanine, the CDR3 counts 13 amino acids. The only DNA kept is the CDR3, 39 bases in frame from the first base. Here V drops 9 bases and J drops 3 bases, and the junction holds 8 bases not matched to any gene. CDR1 and CDR2, looked up from the germline V gene (reference sequence), are SEHNR and FQNEAQ. TCR alpha and beta CDR3 regions were amplified with the iRepertoire nested amplicon-rescue multiplex PCR (arm-PCR) platform from RNA. One-step reverse transcription and amplification used roughly 95-450 ng of tissue mRNA or PBMC total RNA as input. After bead purification, a secondary multiplex PCR added Illumina adapters, and libraries were gel-purified between 200 and 400 bp. The libraries contained internal 6-nucleotide barcodes that were used for demultiplexing. The libraries were sequenced on an Illumina MiSeq using 2x220 or 2x250 nucleotide paired-end reads. Per the original workflow: Paired reads were merged with FLASH 1.2.11 and aligned to the GRCh37 human genome with BWA-MEM before extracting TRA and TRB reads. For V and J assignment, an IMGT-derived reference of cassette sequences and CDR3 motifs that included pseudogenes was used. Reads were translated in three frames, and productive CDR3s were defined as those with a C...FGXG motif and no stop codons. A clonotype was defined as a unique combination of a V-J cassette pair and a CDR3 amino acid sequence. Reads were filtered by Hamming distance, with the threshold set by the sequence error rate of each sample in mapped regions. TCRdb reran the public reads through fastp at Q25 and MiXCR, keeping productive beta chains. Merged by CDR3 protein, the rows form single entries marked with the most common genes and DNA. The V and J calls here are based on TCRdb, not the publication. The sample has about 130,000 distinct CDR3 sequences on record, more than 20% of them singletons. Over 12% of the sample goes to the ten largest clones.

As regards this clonotype: The specificity of this receptor is unknown. One base away lies a much larger clone, so this may be a sequencing read error.

Here the chain combines TRBV7-9 and TRBJ2-7; 7 bases in the middle match TRBD1. This sequence was found in a human donor with low-grade glioma or glioblastoma, undergoing nonglioma brain surgery, or in good health (not recorded which). The sequencing sample was made of glioma tissue, nonneoplastic brain tissue, or PBMCs (not recorded which). The CDR3 protein: CASAMGQSYEQYF. Read as DNA, the sequence is TGTGCCAGTGCGATGGGACAGAGCTACGAGCAGTACTTC. Beyond the CDR3, the reference TRBV7-9 and TRBJ2-7 genes provide the residues; the full variable domain reads: DTGVSQNPRHKITKRGQNVTFRCDPISEHNRLYWYRQTLGQGPEFLTYFQNEAQLEKSRLLSDRFSAERPKGSFSTLEIQRTEQGDSAMYLCASAMGQSYEQYFGPGTRLTVT.